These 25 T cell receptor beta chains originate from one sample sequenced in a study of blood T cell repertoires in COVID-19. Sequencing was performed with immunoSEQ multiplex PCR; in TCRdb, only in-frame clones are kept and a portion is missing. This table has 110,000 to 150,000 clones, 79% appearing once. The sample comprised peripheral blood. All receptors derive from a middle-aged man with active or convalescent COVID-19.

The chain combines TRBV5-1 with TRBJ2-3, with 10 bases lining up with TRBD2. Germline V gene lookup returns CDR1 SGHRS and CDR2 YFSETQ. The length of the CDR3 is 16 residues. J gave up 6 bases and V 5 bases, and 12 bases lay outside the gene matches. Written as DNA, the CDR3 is TGCGCCAGCAGTTTTCCCCCAGCGGGAGGGGGGGATACGCAGTATTTT. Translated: CASSFPPAGGGDTQYF.

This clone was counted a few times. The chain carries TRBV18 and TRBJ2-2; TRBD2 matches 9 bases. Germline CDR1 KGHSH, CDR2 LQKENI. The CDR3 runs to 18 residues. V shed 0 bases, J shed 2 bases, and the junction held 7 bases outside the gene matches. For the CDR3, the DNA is TGTGCCAGCTCACCACCGTTGGCTAGCGGGACAAACACCGGGGAGCTGTTTTTT. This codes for CASSPPLASGTNTGELFF.

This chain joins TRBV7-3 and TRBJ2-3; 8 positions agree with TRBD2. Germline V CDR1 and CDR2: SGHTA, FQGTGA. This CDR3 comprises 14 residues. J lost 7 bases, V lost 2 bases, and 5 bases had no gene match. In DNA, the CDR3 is TGTGCCAGCAGCTTATCGGGAGGGATGCATACGCAGTATTTT. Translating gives CASSLSGGMHTQYF. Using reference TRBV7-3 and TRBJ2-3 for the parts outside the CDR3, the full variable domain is GAGVSQTPSNKVTEKGKYVELRCDPISGHTALYWYRQSLGQGPEFLIYFQGTGAADDSGLPNDRFFAVRPEGSVSTLKIQRTERGDSAVYLCASSLSGGMHTQYFGPGTRLTVL.

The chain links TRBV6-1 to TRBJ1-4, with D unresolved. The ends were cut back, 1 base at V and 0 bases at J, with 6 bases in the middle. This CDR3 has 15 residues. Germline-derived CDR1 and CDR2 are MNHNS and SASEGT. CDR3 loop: CASSEVLATNEKLFF. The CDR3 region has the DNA TGTGCCAGCAGTGAAGTATTAGCAACTAATGAAAAACTGTTTTTT.

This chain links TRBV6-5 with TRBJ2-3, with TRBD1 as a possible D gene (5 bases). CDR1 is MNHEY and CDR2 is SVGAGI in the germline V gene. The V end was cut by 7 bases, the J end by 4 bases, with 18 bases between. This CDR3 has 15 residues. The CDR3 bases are TGTGCCAGCAACCAAGGGGTAATAAGGTCAGATACGCAGTATTTT. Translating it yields CASNQGVIRSDTQYF.

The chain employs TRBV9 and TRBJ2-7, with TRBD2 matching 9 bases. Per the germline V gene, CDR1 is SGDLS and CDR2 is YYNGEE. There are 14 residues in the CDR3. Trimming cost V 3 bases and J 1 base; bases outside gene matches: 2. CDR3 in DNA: TGTGCCAGCAGCGCTAGCGGGACTTCCTACGAGCAGTACTTC. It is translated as CASSASGTSYEQYF.

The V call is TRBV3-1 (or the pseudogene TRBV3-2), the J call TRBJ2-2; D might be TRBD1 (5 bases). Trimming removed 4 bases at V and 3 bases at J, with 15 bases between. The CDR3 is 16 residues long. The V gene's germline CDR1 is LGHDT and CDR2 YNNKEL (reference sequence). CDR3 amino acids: CASSPHPGADTGELFF. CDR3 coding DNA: TGTGCCAGCAGCCCCCACCCTGGGGCGGACACCGGGGAGCTGTTTTTT.

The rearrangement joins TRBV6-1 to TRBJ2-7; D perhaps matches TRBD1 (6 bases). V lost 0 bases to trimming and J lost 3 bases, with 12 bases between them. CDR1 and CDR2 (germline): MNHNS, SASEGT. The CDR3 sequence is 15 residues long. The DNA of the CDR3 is TGTGCCAGCAGTGAAGCGTACCCAGGGGACTACGAGCAGTACTTC. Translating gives CASSEAYPGDYEQYF.

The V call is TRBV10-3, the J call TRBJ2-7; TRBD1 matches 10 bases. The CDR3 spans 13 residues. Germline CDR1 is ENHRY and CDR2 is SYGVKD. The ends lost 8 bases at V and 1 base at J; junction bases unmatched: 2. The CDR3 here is CAIWGQGSYEQYF. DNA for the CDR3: TGTGCCATCTGGGGACAGGGGTCCTACGAGCAGTACTTC.

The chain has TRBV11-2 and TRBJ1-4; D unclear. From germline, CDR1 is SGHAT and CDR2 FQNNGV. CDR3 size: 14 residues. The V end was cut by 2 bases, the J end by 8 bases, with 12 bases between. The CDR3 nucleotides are TGTGCCAGCAGCTTAAGAGTGGGAGAGGAAAAACTGTTTTTT. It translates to CASSLRVGEEKLFF. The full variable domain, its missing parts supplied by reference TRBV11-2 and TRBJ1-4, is EAGVAQSPRYKIIEKRQSVAFWCNPISGHATLYWYQQILGQGPKLLIQFQNNGVVDDSQLPKDRFSAERLKGVDSTLKIQPAKLEDSAVYLCASSLRVGEEKLFFGSGTQLSVL.

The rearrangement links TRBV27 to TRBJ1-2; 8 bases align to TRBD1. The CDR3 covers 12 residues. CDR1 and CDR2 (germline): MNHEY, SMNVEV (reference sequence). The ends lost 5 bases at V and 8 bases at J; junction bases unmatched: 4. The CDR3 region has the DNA TGTGCCAGCAGTCATGACAGGGGAGGCTACACCTTC. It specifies CASSHDRGGYTF.

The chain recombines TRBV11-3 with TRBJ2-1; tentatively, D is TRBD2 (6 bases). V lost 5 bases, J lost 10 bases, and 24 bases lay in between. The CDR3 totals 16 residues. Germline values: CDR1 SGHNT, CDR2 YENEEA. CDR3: CASSGGWESGRSEQFF. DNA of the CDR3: TGTGCCAGCAGCGGGGGGTGGGAGAGCGGGCGTAGCGAGCAGTTCTTC.

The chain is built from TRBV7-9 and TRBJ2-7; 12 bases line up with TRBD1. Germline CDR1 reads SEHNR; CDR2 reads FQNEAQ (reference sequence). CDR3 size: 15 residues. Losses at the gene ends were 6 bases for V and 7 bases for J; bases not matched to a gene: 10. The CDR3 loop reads CASRAPGQGAGEQYF. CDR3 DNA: TGTGCCAGCAGGGCCCCGGGACAGGGGGCGGGTGAGCAGTACTTC.

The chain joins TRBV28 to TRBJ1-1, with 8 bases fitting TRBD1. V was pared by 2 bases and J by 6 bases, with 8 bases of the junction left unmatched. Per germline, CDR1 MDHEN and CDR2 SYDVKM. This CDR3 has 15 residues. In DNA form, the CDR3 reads TGTGCCAGCAGTTTAGCAGGGGGCGTTTTCTCTGAAGCTTTCTTT. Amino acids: CASSLAGGVFSEAFF.

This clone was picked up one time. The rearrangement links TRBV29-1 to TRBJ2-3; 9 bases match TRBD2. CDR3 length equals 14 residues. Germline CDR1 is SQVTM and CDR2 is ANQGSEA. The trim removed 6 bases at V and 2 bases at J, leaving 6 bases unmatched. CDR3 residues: CSVDTSGLTDTQYF. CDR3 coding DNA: TGCAGCGTAGATACTAGCGGGCTCACAGATACGCAGTATTTT.

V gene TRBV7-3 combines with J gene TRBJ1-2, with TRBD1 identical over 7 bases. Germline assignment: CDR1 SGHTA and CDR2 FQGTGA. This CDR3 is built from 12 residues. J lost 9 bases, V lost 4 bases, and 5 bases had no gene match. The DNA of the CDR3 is TGTGCCAGCAGCTCCCGGACAGGTCGCTACACCTTC. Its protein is CASSSRTGRYTF. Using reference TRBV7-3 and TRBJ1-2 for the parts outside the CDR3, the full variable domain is GAGVSQTPSNKVTEKGKYVELRCDPISGHTALYWYRQSLGQGPEFLIYFQGTGAADDSGLPNDRFFAVRPEGSVSTLKIQRTERGDSAVYLCASSSRTGRYTFGSGTRLTVV.

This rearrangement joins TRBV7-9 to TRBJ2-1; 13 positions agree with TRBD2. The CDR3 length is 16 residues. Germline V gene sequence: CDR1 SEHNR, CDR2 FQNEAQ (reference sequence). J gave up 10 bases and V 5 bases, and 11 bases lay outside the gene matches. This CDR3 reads CASSPVGLAGVKEQFF. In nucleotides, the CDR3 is TGTGCCAGCAGCCCTGTCGGACTAGCGGGAGTAAAGGAGCAGTTCTTC.

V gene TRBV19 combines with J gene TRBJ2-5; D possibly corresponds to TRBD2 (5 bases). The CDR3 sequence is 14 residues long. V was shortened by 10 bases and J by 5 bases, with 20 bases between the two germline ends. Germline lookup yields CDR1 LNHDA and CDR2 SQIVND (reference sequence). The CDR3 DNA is TGTGCCACCCACCGACCGGGATACGGGGAGACCCAGTACTTC. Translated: CATHRPGYGETQYF. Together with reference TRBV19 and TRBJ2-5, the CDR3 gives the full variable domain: DGGITQSPKYLFRKEGQNVTLSCEQNLNHDAMYWYRQDPGQGLRLIYYSQIVNDFQKGDIAEGYSVSREKKESFPLTVTSAQKNPTAFYLCATHRPGYGETQYFGPGTRLLVL.

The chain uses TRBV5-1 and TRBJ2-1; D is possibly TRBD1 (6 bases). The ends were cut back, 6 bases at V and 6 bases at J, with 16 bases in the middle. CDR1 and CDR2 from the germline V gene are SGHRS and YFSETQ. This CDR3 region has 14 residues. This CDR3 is CASTETSTGNEQFF. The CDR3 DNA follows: TGCGCCAGCACTGAAACCTCGACAGGCAATGAGCAGTTCTTC.

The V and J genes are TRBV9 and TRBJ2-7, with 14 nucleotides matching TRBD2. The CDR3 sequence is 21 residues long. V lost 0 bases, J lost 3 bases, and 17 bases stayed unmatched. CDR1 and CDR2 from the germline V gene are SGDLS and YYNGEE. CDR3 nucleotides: TGTGCCAGCAGCGTAGGTCCCTCATCGGGACTAGCGGGAGCCATAAACTACGAGCAGTACTTC. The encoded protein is CASSVGPSSGLAGAINYEQYF. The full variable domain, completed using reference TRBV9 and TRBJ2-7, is DSGVTQTPKHLITATGQRVTLRCSPRSGDLSVYWYQQSLDQGLQFLIQYYNGEERAKGNILERFSAQQFPDLHSELNLSSLELGDSALYFCASSVGPSSGLAGAINYEQYFGPGTRLTVT.

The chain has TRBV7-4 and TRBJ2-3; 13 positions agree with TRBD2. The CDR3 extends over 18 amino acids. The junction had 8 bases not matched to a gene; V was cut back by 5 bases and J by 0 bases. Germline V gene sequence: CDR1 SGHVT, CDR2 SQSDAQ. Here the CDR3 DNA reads TGTGCCAGCAGCGATACCGGGACTAGCGGGACTAGCACAGATACGCAGTATTTT. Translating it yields CASSDTGTSGTSTDTQYF.

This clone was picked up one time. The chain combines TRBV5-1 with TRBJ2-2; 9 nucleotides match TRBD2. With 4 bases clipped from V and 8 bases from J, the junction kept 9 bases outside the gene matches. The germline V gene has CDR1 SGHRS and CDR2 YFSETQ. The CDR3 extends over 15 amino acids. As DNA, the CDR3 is TGCGCCAGCAGCCCATGGACTAGCGAAAGGGGGGAGCTGTTTTTT. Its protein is CASSPWTSERGELFF.

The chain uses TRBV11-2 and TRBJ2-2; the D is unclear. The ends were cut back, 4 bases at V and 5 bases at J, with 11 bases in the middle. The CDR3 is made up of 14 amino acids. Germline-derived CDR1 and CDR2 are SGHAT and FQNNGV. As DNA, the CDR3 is TGTGCCAGCAGCTACTGGCCGCGGACCGGGGAGCTGTTTTTT. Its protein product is CASSYWPRTGELFF.

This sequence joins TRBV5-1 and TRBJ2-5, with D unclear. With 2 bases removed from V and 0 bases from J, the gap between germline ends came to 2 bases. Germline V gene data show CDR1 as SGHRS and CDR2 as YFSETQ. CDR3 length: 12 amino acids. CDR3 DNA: TGCGCCAGCAGCTTTAACCAAGAGACCCAGTACTTC. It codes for CASSFNQETQYF.

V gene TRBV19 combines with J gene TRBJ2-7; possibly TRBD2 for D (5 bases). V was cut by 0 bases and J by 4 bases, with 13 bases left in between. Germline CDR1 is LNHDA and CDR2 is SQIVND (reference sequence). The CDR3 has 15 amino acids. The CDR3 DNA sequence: TGTGCCAGTAGTATAGATCGCGCGGGTGAATACGAGCAGTACTTC. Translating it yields CASSIDRAGEYEQYF.